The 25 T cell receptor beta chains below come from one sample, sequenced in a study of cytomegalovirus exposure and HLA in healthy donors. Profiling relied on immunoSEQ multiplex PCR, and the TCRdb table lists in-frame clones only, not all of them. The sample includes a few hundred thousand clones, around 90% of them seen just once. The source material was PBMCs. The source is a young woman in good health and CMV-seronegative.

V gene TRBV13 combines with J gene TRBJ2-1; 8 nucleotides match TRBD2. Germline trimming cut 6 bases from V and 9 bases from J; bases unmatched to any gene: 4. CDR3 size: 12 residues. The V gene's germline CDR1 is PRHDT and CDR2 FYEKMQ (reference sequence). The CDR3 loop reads CASSTGGLEQFF. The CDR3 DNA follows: TGTGCCAGCAGTACGGGGGGGCTTGAGCAGTTCTTC.

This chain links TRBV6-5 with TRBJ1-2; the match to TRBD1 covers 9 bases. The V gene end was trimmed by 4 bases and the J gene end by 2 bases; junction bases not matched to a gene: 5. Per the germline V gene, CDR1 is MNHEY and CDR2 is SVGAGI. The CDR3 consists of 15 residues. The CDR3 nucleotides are TGTGCCAGCAGTTTTACAGGGGGCCAGAACTATGGCTACACCTTC. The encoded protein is CASSFTGGQNYGYTF.

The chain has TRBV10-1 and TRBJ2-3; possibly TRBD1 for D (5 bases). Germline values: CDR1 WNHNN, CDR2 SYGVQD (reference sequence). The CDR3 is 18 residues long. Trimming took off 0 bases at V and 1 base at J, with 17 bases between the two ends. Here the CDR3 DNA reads TGCGCCAGCAGTGAGTCGATTGGGGCCGTTGAACGCACAGATACGCAGTATTTT. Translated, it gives CASSESIGAVERTDTQYF.

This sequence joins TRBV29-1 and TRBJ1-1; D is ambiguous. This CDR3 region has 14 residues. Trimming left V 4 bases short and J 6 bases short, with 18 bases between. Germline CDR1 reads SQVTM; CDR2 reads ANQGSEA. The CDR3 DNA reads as TGCAGCGTTGCGGACTTTGTAGGGCTTTCTGAAGCTTTCTTT. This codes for CSVADFVGLSEAFF.

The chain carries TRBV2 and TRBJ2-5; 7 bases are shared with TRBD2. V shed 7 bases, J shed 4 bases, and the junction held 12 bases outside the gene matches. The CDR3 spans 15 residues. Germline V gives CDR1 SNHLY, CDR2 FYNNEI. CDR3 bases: TGTGCCAGCAAAGGTGGCGGGGGAGATGGAGAGACCCAGTACTTC. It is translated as CASKGGGGDGETQYF.

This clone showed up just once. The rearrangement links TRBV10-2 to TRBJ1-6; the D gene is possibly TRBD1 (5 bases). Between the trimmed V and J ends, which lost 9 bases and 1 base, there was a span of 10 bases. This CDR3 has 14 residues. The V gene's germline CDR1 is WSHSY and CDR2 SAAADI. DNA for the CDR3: TGCGCCAGTTGGGGCAGTTCCTATAATTCACCCCTCCACTTT. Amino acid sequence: CASWGSSYNSPLHF.

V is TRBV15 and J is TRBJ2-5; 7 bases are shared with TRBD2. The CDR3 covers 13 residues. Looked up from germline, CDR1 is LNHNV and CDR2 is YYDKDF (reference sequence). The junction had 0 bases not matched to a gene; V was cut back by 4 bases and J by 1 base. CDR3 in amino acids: CATSTGGQETQYF. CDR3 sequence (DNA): TGTGCCACCAGCACGGGGGGCCAAGAGACCCAGTACTTC.

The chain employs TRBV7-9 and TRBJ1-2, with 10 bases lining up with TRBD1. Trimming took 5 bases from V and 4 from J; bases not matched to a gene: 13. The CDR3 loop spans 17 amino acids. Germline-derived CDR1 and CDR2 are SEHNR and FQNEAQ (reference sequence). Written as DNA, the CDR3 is TGTGCCAGCAGCCCTCCAACAGGACAGGGGGTCATCTATGGCTACACCTTC. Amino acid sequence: CASSPPTGQGVIYGYTF. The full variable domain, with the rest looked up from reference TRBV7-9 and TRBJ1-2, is DTGVSQNPRHKITKRGQNVTFRCDPISEHNRLYWYRQTLGQGPEFLTYFQNEAQLEKSRLLSDRFSAERPKGSFSTLEIQRTEQGDSAMYLCASSPPTGQGVIYGYTFGSGTRLTVV.

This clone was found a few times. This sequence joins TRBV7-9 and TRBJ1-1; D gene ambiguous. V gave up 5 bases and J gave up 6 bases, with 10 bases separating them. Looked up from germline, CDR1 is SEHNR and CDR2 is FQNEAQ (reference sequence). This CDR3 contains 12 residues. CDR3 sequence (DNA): TGTGCCAGCAGCAGCGGTGTCCCTGAAGCTTTCTTT. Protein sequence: CASSSGVPEAFF.

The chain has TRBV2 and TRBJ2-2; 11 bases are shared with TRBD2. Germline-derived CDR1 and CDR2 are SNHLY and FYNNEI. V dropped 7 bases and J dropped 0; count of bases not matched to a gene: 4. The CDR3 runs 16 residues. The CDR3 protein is CASTGGLAANTGELFF. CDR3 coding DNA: TGTGCCAGCACAGGGGGACTAGCGGCGAACACCGGGGAGCTGTTTTTT.

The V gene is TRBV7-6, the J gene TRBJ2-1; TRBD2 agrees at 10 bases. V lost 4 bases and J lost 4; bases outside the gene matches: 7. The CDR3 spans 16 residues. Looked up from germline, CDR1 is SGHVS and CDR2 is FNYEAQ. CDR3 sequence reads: CASSYLAGVLYNEQFF. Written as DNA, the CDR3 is TGTGCCAGCAGCTACCTAGCGGGGGTACTGTACAATGAGCAGTTCTTC.

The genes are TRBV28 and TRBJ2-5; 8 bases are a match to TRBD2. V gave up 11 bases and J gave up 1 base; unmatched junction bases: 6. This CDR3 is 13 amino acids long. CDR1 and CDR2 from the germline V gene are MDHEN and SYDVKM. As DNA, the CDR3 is TGTGCCGCGGCGGGGGGAGCCCAAGAGACCCAGTACTTC. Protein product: CAAAGGAQETQYF.

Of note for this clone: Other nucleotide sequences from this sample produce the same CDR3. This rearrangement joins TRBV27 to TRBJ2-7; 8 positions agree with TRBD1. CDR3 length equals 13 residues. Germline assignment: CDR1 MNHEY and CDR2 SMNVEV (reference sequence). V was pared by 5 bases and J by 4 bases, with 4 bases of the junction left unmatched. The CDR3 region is CASSPGQGYEQYF. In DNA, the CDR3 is TGTGCCAGCAGTCCCGGACAGGGTTACGAGCAGTACTTC.

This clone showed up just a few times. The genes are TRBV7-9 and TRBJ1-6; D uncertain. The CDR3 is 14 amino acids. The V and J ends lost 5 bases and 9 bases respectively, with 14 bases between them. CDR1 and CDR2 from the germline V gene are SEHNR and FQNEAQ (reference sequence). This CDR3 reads CASSPLPEGSPLHF. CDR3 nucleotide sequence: TGTGCCAGCAGCCCATTACCCGAGGGTTCACCCCTCCACTTT.

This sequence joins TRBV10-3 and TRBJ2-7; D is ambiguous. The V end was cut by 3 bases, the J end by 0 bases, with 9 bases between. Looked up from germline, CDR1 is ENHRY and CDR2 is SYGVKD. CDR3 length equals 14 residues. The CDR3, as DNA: TGTGCCATCAGTGACGGCGGAACCTCCTACGAGCAGTACGTC. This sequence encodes CAISDGGTSYEQYV.

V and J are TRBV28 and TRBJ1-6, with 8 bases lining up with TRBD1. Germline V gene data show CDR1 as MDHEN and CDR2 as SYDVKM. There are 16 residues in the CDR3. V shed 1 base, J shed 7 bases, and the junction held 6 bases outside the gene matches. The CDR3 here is CASSLLRTGRNSPLHF. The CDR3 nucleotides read TGTGCCAGCAGTTTATTACGGACAGGGCGGAATTCACCCCTCCACTTT.

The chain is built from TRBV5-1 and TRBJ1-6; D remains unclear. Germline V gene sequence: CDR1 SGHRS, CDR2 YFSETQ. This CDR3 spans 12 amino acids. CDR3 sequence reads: CCVLRNNSPLHF. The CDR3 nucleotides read TGCTGTGTACTCCGCAATAATTCACCCCTCCACTTT.

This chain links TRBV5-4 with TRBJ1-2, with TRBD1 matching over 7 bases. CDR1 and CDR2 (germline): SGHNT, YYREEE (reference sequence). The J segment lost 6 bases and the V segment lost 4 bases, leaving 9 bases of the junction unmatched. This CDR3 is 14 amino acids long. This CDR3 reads CASSQQGTRNGYTF. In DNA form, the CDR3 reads TGTGCCAGCAGCCAACAGGGGACAAGGAATGGCTACACCTTC.

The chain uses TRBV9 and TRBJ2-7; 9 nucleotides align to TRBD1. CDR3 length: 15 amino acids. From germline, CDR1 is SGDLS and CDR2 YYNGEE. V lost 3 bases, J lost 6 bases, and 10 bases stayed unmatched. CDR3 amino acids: CASSAAGQGTSEQYF. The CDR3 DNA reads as TGTGCCAGCAGCGCAGCGGGACAGGGTACCTCCGAGCAGTACTTC.

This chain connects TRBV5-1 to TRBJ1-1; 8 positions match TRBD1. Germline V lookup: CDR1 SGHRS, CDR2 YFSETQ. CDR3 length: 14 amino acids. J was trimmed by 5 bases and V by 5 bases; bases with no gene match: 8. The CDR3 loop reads CASSYQGARTEAFF. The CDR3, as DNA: TGCGCCAGCAGTTATCAGGGGGCTCGGACTGAAGCTTTCTTT. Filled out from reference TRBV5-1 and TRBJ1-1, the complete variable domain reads KAGVTQTPRYLIKTRGQQVTLSCSPISGHRSVSWYQQTPGQGLQFLFEYFSETQRNKGNFPGRFSGRQFSNSRSEMNVSTLELGDSALYLCASSYQGARTEAFFGQGTRLTVV.

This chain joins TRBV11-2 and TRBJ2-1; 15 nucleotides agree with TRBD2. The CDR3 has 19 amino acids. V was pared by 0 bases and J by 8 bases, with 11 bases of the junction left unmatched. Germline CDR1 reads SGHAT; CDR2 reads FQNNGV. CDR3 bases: TGTGCCAGCAGCTTAGATTTTGGCGGACTAGCGGGGGGGTTAGATGAGCAGTTCTTC. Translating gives CASSLDFGGLAGGLDEQFF.

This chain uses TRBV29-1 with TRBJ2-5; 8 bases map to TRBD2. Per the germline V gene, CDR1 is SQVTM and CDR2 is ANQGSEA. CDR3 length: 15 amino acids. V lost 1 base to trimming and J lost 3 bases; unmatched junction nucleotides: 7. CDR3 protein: CSVEGSGGAEETQYF. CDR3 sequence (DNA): TGCAGCGTTGAAGGATCGGGGGGGGCAGAAGAGACCCAGTACTTC.

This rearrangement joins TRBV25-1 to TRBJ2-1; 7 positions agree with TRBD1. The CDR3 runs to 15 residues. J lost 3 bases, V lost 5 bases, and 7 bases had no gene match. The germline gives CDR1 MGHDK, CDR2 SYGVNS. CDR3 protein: CASSSPGGNYNEQFF. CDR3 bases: TGTGCCAGCAGTTCACCAGGGGGTAACTACAATGAGCAGTTCTTC.

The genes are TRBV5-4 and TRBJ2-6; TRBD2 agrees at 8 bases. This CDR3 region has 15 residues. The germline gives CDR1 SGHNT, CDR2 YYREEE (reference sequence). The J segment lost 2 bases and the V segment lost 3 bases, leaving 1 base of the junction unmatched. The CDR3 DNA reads TGTGCCAGCAGCTCGGGGGGGACTGGGGCCAACGTCCTGACTTTC. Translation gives CASSSGGTGANVLTF.

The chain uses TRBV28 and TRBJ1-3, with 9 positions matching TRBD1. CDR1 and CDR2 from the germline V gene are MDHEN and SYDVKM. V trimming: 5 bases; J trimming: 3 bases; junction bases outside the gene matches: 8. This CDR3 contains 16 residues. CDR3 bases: TGTGCCAGCAGTACACCCGGGACAGGGAGTGGAAACACCATATATTTT. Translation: CASSTPGTGSGNTIYF.